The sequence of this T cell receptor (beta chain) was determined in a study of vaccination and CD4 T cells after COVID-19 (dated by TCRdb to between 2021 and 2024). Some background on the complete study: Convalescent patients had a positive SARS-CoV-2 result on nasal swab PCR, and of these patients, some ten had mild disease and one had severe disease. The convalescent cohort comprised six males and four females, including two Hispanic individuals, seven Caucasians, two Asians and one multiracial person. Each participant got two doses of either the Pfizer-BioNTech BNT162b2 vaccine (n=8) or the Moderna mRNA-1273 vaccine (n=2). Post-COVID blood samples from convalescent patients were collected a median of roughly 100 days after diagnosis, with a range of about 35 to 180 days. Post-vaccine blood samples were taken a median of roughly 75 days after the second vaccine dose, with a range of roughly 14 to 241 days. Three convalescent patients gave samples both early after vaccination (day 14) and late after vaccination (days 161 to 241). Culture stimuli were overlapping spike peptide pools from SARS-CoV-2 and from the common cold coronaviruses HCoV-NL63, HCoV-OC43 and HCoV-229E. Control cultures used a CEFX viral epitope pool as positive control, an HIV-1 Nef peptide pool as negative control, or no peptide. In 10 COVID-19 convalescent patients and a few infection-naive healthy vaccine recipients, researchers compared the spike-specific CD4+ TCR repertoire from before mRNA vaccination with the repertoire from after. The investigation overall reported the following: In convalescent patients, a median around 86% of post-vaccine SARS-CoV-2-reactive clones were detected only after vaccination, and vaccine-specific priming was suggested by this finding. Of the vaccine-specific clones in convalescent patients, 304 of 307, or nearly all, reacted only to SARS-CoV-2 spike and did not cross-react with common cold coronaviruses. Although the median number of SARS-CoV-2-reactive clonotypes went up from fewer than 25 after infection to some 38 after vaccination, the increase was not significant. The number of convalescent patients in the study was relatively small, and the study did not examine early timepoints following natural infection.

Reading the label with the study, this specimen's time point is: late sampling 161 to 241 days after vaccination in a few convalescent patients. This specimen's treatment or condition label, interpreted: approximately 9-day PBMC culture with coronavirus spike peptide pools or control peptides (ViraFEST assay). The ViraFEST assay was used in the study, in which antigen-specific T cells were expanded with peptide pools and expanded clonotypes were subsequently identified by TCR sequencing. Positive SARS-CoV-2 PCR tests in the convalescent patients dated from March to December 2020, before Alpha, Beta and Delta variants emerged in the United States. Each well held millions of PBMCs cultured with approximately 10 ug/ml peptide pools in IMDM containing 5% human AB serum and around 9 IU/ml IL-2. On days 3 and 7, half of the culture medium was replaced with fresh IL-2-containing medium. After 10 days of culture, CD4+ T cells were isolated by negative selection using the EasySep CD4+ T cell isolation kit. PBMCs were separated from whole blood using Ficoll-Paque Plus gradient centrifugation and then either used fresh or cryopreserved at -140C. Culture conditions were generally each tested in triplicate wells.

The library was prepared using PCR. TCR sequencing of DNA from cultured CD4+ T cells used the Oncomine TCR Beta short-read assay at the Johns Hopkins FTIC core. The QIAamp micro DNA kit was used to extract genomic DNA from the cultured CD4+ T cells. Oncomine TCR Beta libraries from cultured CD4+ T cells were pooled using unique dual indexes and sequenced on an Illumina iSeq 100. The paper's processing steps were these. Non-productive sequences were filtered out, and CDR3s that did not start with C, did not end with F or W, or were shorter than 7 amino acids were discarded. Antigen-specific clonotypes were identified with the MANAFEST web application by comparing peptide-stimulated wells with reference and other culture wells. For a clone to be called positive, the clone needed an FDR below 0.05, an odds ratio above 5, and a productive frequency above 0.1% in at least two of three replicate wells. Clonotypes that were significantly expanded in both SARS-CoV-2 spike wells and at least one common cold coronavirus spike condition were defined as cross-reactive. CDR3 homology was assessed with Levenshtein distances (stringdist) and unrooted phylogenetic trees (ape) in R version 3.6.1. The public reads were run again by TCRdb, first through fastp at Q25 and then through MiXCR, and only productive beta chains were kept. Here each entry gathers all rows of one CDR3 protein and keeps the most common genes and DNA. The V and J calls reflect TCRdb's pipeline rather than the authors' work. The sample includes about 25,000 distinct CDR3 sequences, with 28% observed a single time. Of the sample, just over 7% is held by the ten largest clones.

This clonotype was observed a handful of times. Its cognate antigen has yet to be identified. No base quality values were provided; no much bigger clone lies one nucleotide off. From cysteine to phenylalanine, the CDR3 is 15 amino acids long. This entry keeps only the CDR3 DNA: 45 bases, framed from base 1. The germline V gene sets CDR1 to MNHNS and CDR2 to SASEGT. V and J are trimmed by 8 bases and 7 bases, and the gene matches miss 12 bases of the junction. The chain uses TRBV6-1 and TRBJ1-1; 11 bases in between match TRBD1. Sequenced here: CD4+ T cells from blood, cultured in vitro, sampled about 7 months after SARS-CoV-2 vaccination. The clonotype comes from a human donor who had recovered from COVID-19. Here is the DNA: TGTGCCAGCGGGAACTTGGGACAGGGGGTTCGTGAAGCTTTCTTT. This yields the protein CASGNLGQGVREAFF.